The rows below give T cell receptor beta chains drawn from one sample of a study of blood T cell repertoires in COVID-19. The method was immunoSEQ multiplex PCR; TCRdb's version includes in-frame clones alone and lacks a portion of them. The sample lists about 260,000 clones, 87% seen once, with approximately 1.4% in the top ten. Specimen: peripheral blood. These receptors all come from a woman in her 40s who had recovered from COVID-19. Both conserved end residues are part of each CDR3. The D gene is left open where the match is weak. For some rows the clone size is stated as once, few or many, or as a class when expanded; others skip it.

d_call: TRBD2
clone_size: .
j_call: TRBJ2-3
v_call: TRBV10-1
cdr3_aa: CASSEGKSSGGVTDTQYF
cdr3_nt: TGCGCCAGCAGCGAGGGCAAATCTAGCGGGGGGGTCACAGATACGCAGTATTTT

d_call: TRBD1
clone_size: .
j_call: TRBJ1-1
v_call: TRBV10-3
cdr3_aa: CAISAGQEGATEAFF
cdr3_nt: TGTGCCATCAGCGCGGGACAGGAAGGGGCCACTGAAGCTTTCTTT

d_call: TRBD1
clone_size: .
j_call: TRBJ2-7
v_call: TRBV6-6
cdr3_aa: CASTQQGADYEQYF
cdr3_nt: TGTGCCAGCACTCAACAGGGGGCAGACTACGAGCAGTACTTC

d_call: .
clone_size: .
j_call: TRBJ1-1
v_call: TRBV15
cdr3_aa: CATSRGFRTEAFF
cdr3_nt: TGTGCCACCAGCAGAGGGTTTAGAACTGAAGCTTTCTTT

d_call: TRBD1
clone_size: .
j_call: TRBJ1-6
v_call: TRBV30
cdr3_aa: CAWSNRGGTGRSPLHF
cdr3_nt: TGTGCCTGGTCCAACAGAGGGGGGACAGGGCGTTCACCCCTCCACTTT

d_call: .
clone_size: .
j_call: TRBJ1-1
v_call: TRBV5-1
cdr3_aa: CASSLESMSLAFF
cdr3_nt: TGCGCCAGCAGCTTGGAATCCATGAGCCTGGCTTTCTTT

d_call: .
clone_size: few
j_call: TRBJ1-5
v_call: TRBV11-1
cdr3_aa: CASSFFHGQPQHF
cdr3_nt: TGTGCCAGCAGCTTCTTCCACGGTCAGCCCCAGCATTTT

d_call: .
clone_size: few
j_call: TRBJ2-1
v_call: TRBV5-1
cdr3_aa: CASSLATNYNEQFF
cdr3_nt: TGCGCCAGCAGCTTGGCTACTAATTACAATGAGCAGTTCTTC

d_call: TRBD1
clone_size: .
j_call: TRBJ1-4
v_call: TRBV2
cdr3_aa: CASSGGGDRDTNEKLFF
cdr3_nt: TGTGCCAGCAGTGGAGGGGGAGACAGGGACACTAATGAAAAACTGTTTTTT

d_call: TRBD2
clone_size: few
j_call: TRBJ2-1
v_call: TRBV5-1
cdr3_aa: CASSLAVSGGAGYNEQFF
cdr3_nt: TGCGCCAGCAGCTTGGCGGTTAGCGGGGGGGCCGGCTACAATGAGCAGTTCTTC

d_call: .
clone_size: .
j_call: TRBJ2-3
v_call: TRBV7-8
cdr3_aa: CASSTTGIPTDTQYF
cdr3_nt: TGTGCCAGCAGCACTACAGGGATCCCCACAGATACGCAGTATTTT

d_call: TRBD1
clone_size: once
j_call: TRBJ2-7
v_call: TRBV7-7
cdr3_aa: CASSVGGQGGNEQYF
cdr3_nt: TGTGCTAGCAGCGTGGGGGGACAGGGAGGGAACGAGCAGTACTTC

d_call: TRBD1
clone_size: .
j_call: TRBJ1-6
v_call: TRBV5-6
cdr3_aa: CASSSGGRSPLHF
cdr3_nt: TGTGCCAGCAGCTCAGGGGGGAGGTCACCCCTCCACTTT

d_call: .
clone_size: .
j_call: TRBJ2-5
v_call: TRBV3-1/TRBV3-2
cdr3_aa: CASSQGGLGETQYF
cdr3_nt: TGTGCCAGCAGCCAAGGAGGCCTCGGGGAGACCCAGTACTTC

d_call: .
clone_size: .
j_call: TRBJ2-7
v_call: TRBV7-2
cdr3_aa: CASSLVLVGGSSYEQYF
cdr3_nt: TGTGCCAGCAGCTTAGTGCTTGTGGGGGGAAGCTCCTACGAGCAGTACTTC

d_call: TRBD1
clone_size: .
j_call: TRBJ2-1
v_call: TRBV27
cdr3_aa: CASSYTGQRNEQFF
cdr3_nt: TGTGCCAGCAGTTATACGGGACAGCGGAATGAGCAGTTCTTC

d_call: .
clone_size: .
j_call: TRBJ1-3
v_call: TRBV29-1
cdr3_aa: CSVEEEGSSGNTIYF
cdr3_nt: TGCAGCGTTGAAGAAGAAGGGAGCTCTGGAAACACCATATATTTT

d_call: .
clone_size: few
j_call: TRBJ2-5
v_call: TRBV5-1
cdr3_aa: CASSLLGSKETQYF
cdr3_nt: TGCGCCAGCAGCTTGTTGGGGAGTAAAGAGACCCAGTACTTC

d_call: .
clone_size: once
j_call: TRBJ1-5
v_call: TRBV27
cdr3_aa: CASSYRDQPQHF
cdr3_nt: TGTGCCAGCAGTTACAGGGATCAGCCCCAGCATTTT

d_call: .
clone_size: .
j_call: TRBJ1-2
v_call: TRBV2
cdr3_aa: CASSELGGGQSLF
cdr3_nt: TGTGCCAGCAGTGAACTGGGTGGCGGGCAGTCCCTCTTC

d_call: .
clone_size: .
j_call: TRBJ2-1
v_call: TRBV9
cdr3_aa: CASSVTGSSYNEQFF
cdr3_nt: TGTGCCAGCAGCGTAACAGGTTCCTCCTACAATGAGCAGTTCTTC

d_call: TRBD1
clone_size: .
j_call: TRBJ1-1
v_call: TRBV7-8
cdr3_aa: CASSGQGSTEAFF
cdr3_nt: TGTGCCAGCAGCGGACAGGGGAGCACTGAAGCTTTCTTT

d_call: .
clone_size: .
j_call: TRBJ1-2
v_call: TRBV13
cdr3_aa: CASSLGFAGYGYTF
cdr3_nt: TGTGCCAGCAGCTTAGGGTTCGCGGGATATGGCTACACCTTC

d_call: TRBD1
clone_size: .
j_call: TRBJ2-5
v_call: TRBV15
cdr3_aa: CATSRRTGETQYF
cdr3_nt: TGTGCCACCAGCAGGCGGACAGGAGAGACCCAGTACTTC

d_call: .
clone_size: .
j_call: TRBJ2-7
v_call: TRBV4-3
cdr3_aa: CASSQAGGPYEQYF
cdr3_nt: TGCGCCAGCAGCCAAGCCGGGGGTCCCTACGAGCAGTACTTC

d_call: TRBD1
clone_size: .
j_call: TRBJ1-1
v_call: TRBV9
cdr3_aa: CASSVAQGVTEAFF
cdr3_nt: TGTGCCAGCAGCGTAGCCCAGGGGGTCACTGAAGCTTTCTTT

d_call: TRBD1
clone_size: .
j_call: TRBJ2-1
v_call: TRBV5-1
cdr3_aa: CASSLTPGQGENEQFF
cdr3_nt: TGCGCCAGCAGCTTGACCCCGGGACAGGGGGAAAATGAGCAGTTCTTC

d_call: .
clone_size: .
j_call: TRBJ2-7
v_call: TRBV10-3
cdr3_aa: CASRGGYEQYF
cdr3_nt: TGTGCCAGCAGGGGGGGTTACGAGCAGTACTTC

d_call: TRBD1
clone_size: .
j_call: TRBJ2-4
v_call: TRBV4-3
cdr3_aa: CASSQDGTGGGIQYF
cdr3_nt: TGCGCCAGCAGCCAAGATGGCACAGGGGGTGGCATTCAGTACTTC

d_call: .
clone_size: .
j_call: TRBJ1-2
v_call: TRBV7-9
cdr3_aa: CASSSSQGGALSGNYGYTF
cdr3_nt: TGTGCCAGCTCATCGTCCCAGGGAGGGGCTTTGAGTGGAAACTATGGCTACACCTTC

d_call: TRBD2
clone_size: .
j_call: TRBJ2-5
v_call: TRBV10-3
cdr3_aa: CAIGTSGQETQYF
cdr3_nt: TGTGCCATCGGGACTAGCGGGCAAGAGACCCAGTACTTC

d_call: TRBD2
clone_size: many
j_call: TRBJ2-7
v_call: TRBV7-2
cdr3_aa: CASSFTSGTYEQYF
cdr3_nt: TGTGCCAGCAGCTTCACTAGCGGTACCTACGAGCAGTACTTC

d_call: TRBD1
clone_size: once
j_call: TRBJ1-2
v_call: TRBV15
cdr3_aa: CATSRAPTGGNYGYTF
cdr3_nt: TGTGCCACCAGCAGAGCACCGACAGGGGGCAACTATGGCTACACCTTC

d_call: TRBD2
clone_size: .
j_call: TRBJ2-3
v_call: TRBV7-2
cdr3_aa: CASSPRLAGTLDTQYF
cdr3_nt: TGTGCCAGCAGCCCCCGACTAGCGGGGACATTGGATACGCAGTATTTT

d_call: TRBD2
clone_size: .
j_call: TRBJ2-1
v_call: TRBV27
cdr3_aa: CASGRGGPNEQFF
cdr3_nt: TGTGCCAGCGGCCGCGGGGGGCCCAATGAGCAGTTCTTC

d_call: .
clone_size: .
j_call: TRBJ2-7
v_call: TRBV6-1
cdr3_aa: CASSERAQAKRDEQYF
cdr3_nt: TGTGCCAGCAGTGAAAGAGCCCAGGCCAAGCGGGACGAGCAGTACTTC

d_call: .
clone_size: .
j_call: TRBJ1-1
v_call: TRBV20-1
cdr3_aa: CSARDHRGAFF
cdr3_nt: TGCAGTGCTAGAGATCACCGAGGAGCTTTCTTT

d_call: .
clone_size: .
j_call: TRBJ1-2
v_call: TRBV25-1
cdr3_aa: CASSVGRHYGYTF
cdr3_nt: TGTGCCAGCAGTGTTGGCCGTCACTATGGCTACACCTTC

d_call: .
clone_size: .
j_call: TRBJ2-7
v_call: TRBV12-5
cdr3_aa: CASGFTGNEQYF
cdr3_nt: TGTGCTAGTGGTTTTACCGGGAACGAGCAGTACTTC

d_call: TRBD2
clone_size: .
j_call: TRBJ2-1
v_call: TRBV10-3
cdr3_aa: CAISETPPSGGYNEQFF
cdr3_nt: TGTGCCATCAGTGAGACCCCTCCTAGCGGGGGGTACAATGAGCAGTTCTTC

d_call: .
clone_size: .
j_call: TRBJ1-5
v_call: TRBV5-8
cdr3_aa: CASSSRLRDQPQHF
cdr3_nt: TGTGCCAGCAGCTCTCGTTTGCGGGATCAGCCCCAGCATTTT

d_call: .
clone_size: .
j_call: TRBJ2-2
v_call: TRBV5-1
cdr3_aa: CASSTSGAGELFF
cdr3_nt: TGCGCCAGCAGCACCTCCGGGGCCGGGGAGCTGTTTTTT

d_call: .
clone_size: .
j_call: TRBJ1-1
v_call: TRBV18
cdr3_aa: CASSPPKGTEAFF
cdr3_nt: TGTGCCAGCTCACCACCCAAGGGGACTGAAGCTTTCTTT

d_call: .
clone_size: .
j_call: TRBJ1-3
v_call: TRBV6-6
cdr3_aa: CASSYPGSGNTIYF
cdr3_nt: TGTGCCAGCAGTTACCCGGGGTCGGGAAACACCATATATTTT

d_call: TRBD1
clone_size: .
j_call: TRBJ2-7
v_call: TRBV10-3
cdr3_aa: CAISETQPGTGSYEQYF
cdr3_nt: TGTGCCATCAGTGAGACACAACCCGGGACAGGATCCTACGAGCAGTACTTC

d_call: .
clone_size: .
j_call: TRBJ1-3
v_call: TRBV30
cdr3_aa: CAWTGGNSGNTIYF
cdr3_nt: TGTGCCTGGACCGGGGGAAACTCTGGAAACACCATATATTTT

d_call: TRBD1
clone_size: .
j_call: TRBJ1-2
v_call: TRBV28
cdr3_aa: CASSSPGQADYGYTF
cdr3_nt: TGTGCCAGCAGTTCCCCCGGACAGGCGGACTATGGCTACACCTTC

d_call: TRBD2
clone_size: .
j_call: TRBJ2-1
v_call: TRBV3-1/TRBV3-2
cdr3_aa: CASSQDWGLAGGNEQFF
cdr3_nt: TGTGCCAGCAGCCAAGATTGGGGACTAGCGGGGGGAAATGAGCAGTTCTTC

d_call: .
clone_size: .
j_call: TRBJ2-5
v_call: TRBV11-2
cdr3_aa: CASSLEAPYQETQYF
cdr3_nt: TGTGCCAGCAGCTTAGAGGCACCGTACCAAGAGACCCAGTACTTC

d_call: TRBD1
clone_size: few
j_call: TRBJ2-2
v_call: TRBV6-2/TRBV6-3
cdr3_aa: CASSPVHRGKELFF
cdr3_nt: TGTGCCAGCAGTCCCGTTCACAGGGGAAAGGAGCTGTTTTTT